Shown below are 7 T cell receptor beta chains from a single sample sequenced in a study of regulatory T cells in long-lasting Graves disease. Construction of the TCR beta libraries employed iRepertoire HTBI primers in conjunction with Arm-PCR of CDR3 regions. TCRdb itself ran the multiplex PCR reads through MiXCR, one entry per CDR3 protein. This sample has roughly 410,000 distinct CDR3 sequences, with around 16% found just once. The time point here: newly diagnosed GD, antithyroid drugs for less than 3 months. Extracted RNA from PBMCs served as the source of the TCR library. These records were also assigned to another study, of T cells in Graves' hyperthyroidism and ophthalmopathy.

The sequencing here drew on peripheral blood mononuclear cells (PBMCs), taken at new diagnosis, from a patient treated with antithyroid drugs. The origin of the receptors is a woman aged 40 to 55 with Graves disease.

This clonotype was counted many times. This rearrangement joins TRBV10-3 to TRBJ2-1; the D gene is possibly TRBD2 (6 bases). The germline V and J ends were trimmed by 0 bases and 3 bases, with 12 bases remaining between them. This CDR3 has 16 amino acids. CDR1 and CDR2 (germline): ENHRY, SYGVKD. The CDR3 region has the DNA TGTGCCATCAGTGAGTCGTGGGAGCGGGTCTACAATGAGCAGTTCTTC. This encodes CAISESWERVYNEQFF.

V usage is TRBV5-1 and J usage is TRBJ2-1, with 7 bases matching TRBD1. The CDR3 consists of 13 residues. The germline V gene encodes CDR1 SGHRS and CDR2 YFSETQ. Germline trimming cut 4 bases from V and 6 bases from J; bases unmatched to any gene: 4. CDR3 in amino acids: CASSERTGNEQFF. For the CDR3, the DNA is TGCGCCAGCAGCGAGAGGACAGGCAATGAGCAGTTCTTC.

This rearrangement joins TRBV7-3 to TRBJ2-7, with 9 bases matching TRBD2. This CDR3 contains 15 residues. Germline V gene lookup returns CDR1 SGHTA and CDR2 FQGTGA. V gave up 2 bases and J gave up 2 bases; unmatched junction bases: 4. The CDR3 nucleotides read TGTGCCAGCAGCTTAGCGGGAGGGAGAACCTACGAGCAGTACTTC. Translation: CASSLAGGRTYEQYF. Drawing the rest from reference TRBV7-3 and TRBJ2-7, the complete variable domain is GAGVSQTPSNKVTEKGKYVELRCDPISGHTALYWYRQSLGQGPEFLIYFQGTGAADDSGLPNDRFFAVRPEGSVSTLKIQRTERGDSAVYLCASSLAGGRTYEQYFGPGTRLTVT.

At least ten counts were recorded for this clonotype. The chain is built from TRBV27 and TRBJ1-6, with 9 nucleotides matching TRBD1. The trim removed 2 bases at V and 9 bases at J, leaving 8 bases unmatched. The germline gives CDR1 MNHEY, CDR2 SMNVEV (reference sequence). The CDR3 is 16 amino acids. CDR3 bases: TGTGCCAGCAGTTTAAGGCCGGGACAGGGAGTTTCACCCCTCCACTTT. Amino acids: CASSLRPGQGVSPLHF.

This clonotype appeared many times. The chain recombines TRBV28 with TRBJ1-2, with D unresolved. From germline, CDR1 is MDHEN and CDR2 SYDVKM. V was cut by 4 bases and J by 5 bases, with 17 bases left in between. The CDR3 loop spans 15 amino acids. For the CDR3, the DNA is TGTGCCAGCAGTTGGAGGGTACCGCTGGGGTATGGCTACACCTTC. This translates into CASSWRVPLGYGYTF.

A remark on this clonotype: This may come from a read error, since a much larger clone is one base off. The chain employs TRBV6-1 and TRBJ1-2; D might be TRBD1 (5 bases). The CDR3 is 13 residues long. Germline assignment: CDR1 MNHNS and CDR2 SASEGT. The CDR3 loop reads CACSDSGPYGYTF. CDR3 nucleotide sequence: TGTGCCTGCAGTGATTCAGGGCCCTATGGCTACACCTTC.

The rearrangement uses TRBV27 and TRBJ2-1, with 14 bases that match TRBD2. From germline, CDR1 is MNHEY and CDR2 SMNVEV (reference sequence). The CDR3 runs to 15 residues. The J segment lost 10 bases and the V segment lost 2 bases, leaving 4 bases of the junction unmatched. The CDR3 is CASSLGTSGGTEQFF. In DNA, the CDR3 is TGTGCCAGCAGTTTAGGGACTAGCGGGGGAACCGAGCAGTTCTTC.